This T cell receptor beta chain was captured in a study of CD8+CD57+ T cells in acquired aplastic anemia. In the case of this clonotype: Its antigen is not known.

Genomic DNA constituted the template upon which TCR beta VDJ and CDR3 profiling was performed. Each CDR3 protein is one row after TCRdb ran MiXCR on the reads. Of roughly 200,000 distinct CDR3 sequences listed, over 60% are singletons. Whole-study findings and limits: CD8+ Simpson's diversity in patients was not significantly different from that in controls.

Material for sequencing was sorted CD4+, CD8+, or CD8+CD57+ T cells (not recorded which) from PBMCs. The receptor was isolated from a human donor in good health.

The CDR3 DNA follows: TGTGCCAGCAGCCTGGACGGGGCGCGGCTCAACTATGGCTACACCTTC. Protein: CASSLDGARLNYGYTF. The V gene is TRBV28, the J gene TRBJ1-2; a weak D match, TRBD1 (5 bases). CDR3 length: 16 amino acids. Germline loops: CDR1 MDHEN, CDR2 SYDVKM. Trimming cost V 6 bases and J 2 bases, with 19 bases left between them.